A single TCR beta chain is shown here with its context. Its antigen is unidentified. At the DNA level, this CDR3 is encoded by other sequences in the same sample as well. The data were obtained in a study of cytomegalovirus exposure and HLA in healthy donors. About the study: T cells numbering about 180 million yielded 95 million to 140 million unique TCR beta sequences in an earlier analysis. Points from the study as a whole: Later, an analysis showed that TCR beta chains associated with HLA were more clonally expanded than others that were equally common.

Likely unrecorded immune exposures existed in these nominally healthy donors. The PCR ran on 60 Vbeta and 13 Jbeta primers. The assay was immunoSEQ multiplex PCR, and TCRdb's table has in-frame clones only and misses some. The sample yields roughly 190,000 clones, about 70% seen once. The CDR3 contains 13 residues. V lost 0 bases and J lost 6; bases outside the gene matches: 3. Germline lookup yields CDR1 SGHRS and CDR2 YFSETQ. This TCR derives from a woman aged 30 to 39 in good health and CMV-seronegative. The sample was PBMCs. The rearrangement links TRBV5-1 to TRBJ2-7; 7 bases match TRBD1. DNA of the CDR3: TGCGCCAGCAGCTTGGACAGGGGTGGCGAGCAGTACTTC. This sequence encodes CASSLDRGGEQYF.